The present T cell receptor (beta chain) was sequenced within a study of beta chain features in type 1 diabetes. Broader study findings: Shorter templates may be favored by PCR, equally so in patients and controls. TCRB CDR3 length was moderately but significantly reduced in all four CD4+ subsets of Type 1 diabetes patients. VDJ junctions sequenced from type 1 diabetes patients showed fewer insertions and more deletions.

Comments on this clone: What it recognizes is unknown.

The CDR3 is made up of 15 amino acids. CDR1 is LNHNV, CDR2 YYDKDF, per germline (reference sequence). V lost 0 bases and J lost 4, with 10 bases in between. Purity above 95% was achieved in all sorted populations. Every isolated RNA sample was fully reverse transcribed, so sequencing captured expressed TCRB transcripts. Clones were sequenced by immunoSEQ multiplex PCR, and TCRdb holds only the in-frame ones, with some missing. The sample holds just over 450,000 clones, 25% to 35% seen once. The chain is built from TRBV15 and TRBJ1-5; possibly TRBD1 for D (5 bases). The clonotype comes from a man between 18 and 35 years old in good health. What was sequenced was naive CD4+ T cells from blood. Written as DNA, the CDR3 is TGTGCCACCAGCAGAGATTGGGGCGCTAATCAGCCCCAGCATTTT. This codes for CATSRDWGANQPQHF.